The next 12 T cell receptor beta chains were all read from a single sample in a study of CD8 T cells in Susac syndrome. Random-hexamer reverse transcription was applied to 0.5 to 1 ug RNA. TCRdb reprocessed the immunoSEQ multiplex PCR reads via MiXCR and lists one record per CDR3 protein. The data contain more than 120,000 distinct CDR3 sequences, approximately 95% of them singletons. Source material: CD4+ T cells from PBMCs. These receptors originate from a human donor in good health.

The V and J genes are TRBV12-3 or TRBV12-4 and TRBJ1-1; TRBD1 aligns across 10 bases. The CDR3 has 18 amino acids. With 4 bases clipped from V and 0 bases from J, the junction kept 11 bases outside the gene matches. The CDR3 sequence is CASSSIQTGQGLNTEAFF. The CDR3 DNA follows: TGTGCCAGCAGTTCAATACAAACGGGACAGGGGTTGAACACTGAAGCTTTCTTT.

This chain links TRBV5-6 with TRBJ1-2; TRBD1 matches 7 bases. This CDR3 has 14 amino acids. Germline trimming cut 2 bases from V and 6 bases from J; bases unmatched to any gene: 7. Germline V gene data show CDR1 as SGHDT and CDR2 as YYEEEE. The CDR3 spells CASSFVDRENGYTF. The CDR3, as DNA: TGTGCCAGCAGCTTTGTCGACAGGGAGAATGGCTACACCTTC.

The chain's CDR3 is CASEDGSTRDTQYF. CDR3 bases: TGTGCCAGTGAAGATGGCAGCACGAGGGATACGCAGTATTTT. This sequence joins TRBV19 and TRBJ2-3; the D is unclear. Germline V gene sequence: CDR1 LNHDA, CDR2 SQIVND (reference sequence). The germline V and J ends were trimmed by 8 bases and 6 bases, with 18 bases remaining between them. There are 14 residues in the CDR3.

This sequence joins TRBV5-1 and TRBJ2-7; 7 bases align to TRBD1. Germline V gene sequence: CDR1 SGHRS, CDR2 YFSETQ. The V segment lost 6 bases and the J segment 0 bases; nucleotides outside the gene matches: 6. The CDR3 is 14 residues long. This CDR3 is CASNQQGISYEQYF. The CDR3 DNA reads as TGCGCCAGCAACCAACAGGGGATCTCCTACGAGCAGTACTTC. Complete variable domain (other parts from reference TRBV5-1 and TRBJ2-7): KAGVTQTPRYLIKTRGQQVTLSCSPISGHRSVSWYQQTPGQGLQFLFEYFSETQRNKGNFPGRFSGRQFSNSRSEMNVSTLELGDSALYLCASNQQGISYEQYFGPGTRLTVT.

The V gene is TRBV4-1, the J gene TRBJ1-5; tentative D call: TRBD1 (6 bases). There are 15 residues in the CDR3. The V end lost 1 base, the J end lost 3 bases, and 10 bases lay between the germline ends. CDR1 is MGHRA and CDR2 is YSYEKL in the germline V gene. The CDR3 sequence: CASSQATGYNQPQHF. The CDR3 DNA is TGCGCCAGCAGCCAAGCCACAGGGTACAATCAGCCCCAGCATTTT.

This clonotype is a singleton in its sample. J is TRBJ2-7 and V is TRBV5-6; D is possibly TRBD1 (6 bases). Germline loops: CDR1 SGHDT, CDR2 YYEEEE. V dropped 4 bases and J dropped 3 bases, with 14 bases sitting between them. CDR3 size: 14 residues. The CDR3 DNA reads TGTGCCAGCAGCCTGCTTGGGACAAACTACGAGCAGTACTTC. Translated: CASSLLGTNYEQYF.

The chain employs TRBV7-9 and TRBJ2-6, with 13 bases lining up with TRBD2. Germline V gene data show CDR1 as SEHNR and CDR2 as FQNEAQ (reference sequence). The CDR3 length is 19 residues. J lost 0 bases, V lost 5 bases, and 7 bases had no gene match. In DNA form, the CDR3 reads TGTGCCAGCAGCCCTGGACTAGCGGGAGCAAGCTCTGGGGCCAACGTCCTGACTTTC. Translation: CASSPGLAGASSGANVLTF.

CDR3 protein: CSARAQAPTSSKYF. DNA for the CDR3: TGCAGTGCTAGAGCCCAAGCACCCACTAGCTCAAAGTATTTT. V gene TRBV20-1 combines with J gene TRBJ2-3, with D perhaps matching TRBD2 (6 bases). The CDR3 totals 14 residues. Per the germline V gene, CDR1 is DFQATT and CDR2 is SNEGSKA (reference sequence). Deletions cut 1 base from V and 13 bases from J, with 21 bases between.

The V call is TRBV24-1, the J call TRBJ2-2; unclear D gene. Trimming cost V 6 bases and J 5 bases, with 9 bases left between them. The CDR3 is 13 residues long. From germline, CDR1 is KGHDR and CDR2 SFDVKD. The DNA for the CDR3 is TGTGCCACCAGTTCAACCCCAACCGGGGAGCTGTTTTTT. This codes for CATSSTPTGELFF.

The genes are TRBV19 and TRBJ2-7; 8 nucleotides line up with TRBD1. The CDR3 contains 16 residues. With 7 bases clipped from V and 2 bases from J, the junction kept 13 bases outside the gene matches. Germline V gene sequence: CDR1 LNHDA, CDR2 SQIVND (reference sequence). The CDR3 nucleotides are TGTGCCAGTAAGGGACGGGGGACAGGAGGGACCTACGAGCAGTACTTC. This encodes CASKGRGTGGTYEQYF.

The chain joins TRBV19 to TRBJ1-5; no reliable D call. V lost 0 bases and J 5 bases, leaving 14 bases between the germline ends. The CDR3 is 16 residues long. Looked up from germline, CDR1 is LNHDA and CDR2 is SQIVND (reference sequence). The CDR3 spells CASSIDQFLRDQPQHF. CDR3 in DNA: TGTGCCAGTAGTATAGATCAGTTTCTTAGGGATCAGCCCCAGCATTTT.

This clonotype was recorded only once. This chain links TRBV20-1 with TRBJ2-5; 9 bases map to TRBD1. Trimming took 5 bases from V and 5 from J; bases not matched to a gene: 15. Germline V gene sequence: CDR1 DFQATT, CDR2 SNEGSKA (reference sequence). CDR3 length: 16 residues. CDR3 protein: CSARLGTGWVGETQYF. The CDR3, as DNA: TGCAGTGCTCGCCTCGGGACAGGGTGGGTCGGGGAGACCCAGTACTTC.